This entry lists 29 T cell receptor beta chains sequenced from one sample in a study of a mutant IDH1 vaccine in newly diagnosed glioma. Measured with immunoSEQ multiplex PCR; TCRdb has only the in-frame clones, and not every one. Of tens of thousands of clones in the sample, roughly 80% were seen once. Their recognized antigens are unknown. The time point is: week 35, safety follow-up. A single vaccine dose contained 300 ug of mutant IDH1 20-mer peptide, and topical imiquimod was used with it. The input for sequencing was PBMCs, taken from a glioma patient whose treatment included an IDH1 peptide vaccine. The receptors come from a woman younger than 35 with glioma.

The chain recombines TRBV5-1 with TRBJ1-2; a weak D match, TRBD1 (6 bases). The CDR3 totals 14 residues. Germline V lookup: CDR1 SGHRS, CDR2 YFSETQ. V lost 4 bases, J lost 4 bases, and 14 bases lay in between. CDR3 DNA sequence: TGCGCCAGCAGCGCCGACAGGCCCCTCTATGGCTACACCTTC. This sequence encodes CASSADRPLYGYTF.

The table lists this clone with a count of one. The chain carries TRBV6-5 and TRBJ1-3; the D gene is possibly TRBD1 (5 bases). The CDR3 length is 15 residues. Germline CDR1 MNHEY, CDR2 SVGAGI. V was pared by 0 bases and J by 0 bases, with 6 bases between. CDR3 bases: TGTGCCAGCAGTTACTCGAGGGGCTCTGGAAACACCATATATTTT. Encoded protein: CASSYSRGSGNTIYF.

The gene calls are TRBV12-5 and TRBJ2-3, with 7 bases fitting TRBD2. Trimming removed 6 bases from V and 3 bases from J; junction bases left unmatched: 9. This CDR3 region has 15 residues. CDR1 LGHNT and CDR2 FRNRAP come from the germline V gene. As DNA, the CDR3 is TGTGCTAGTGGCAAGACTAGCAAGCGGACAGATACGCAGTATTTT. Translation: CASGKTSKRTDTQYF.

This rearrangement joins TRBV5-6 to TRBJ1-3; 9 bases agree with TRBD1. Germline CDR1 is SGHDT and CDR2 is YYEEEE. The V segment lost 1 base and the J segment 2 bases; nucleotides outside the gene matches: 1. This CDR3 has 15 residues. DNA of the CDR3: TGTGCCAGCAGCTTGACAGGGGGCCCTGGAAACACCATATATTTT. Translating it yields CASSLTGGPGNTIYF. The full variable domain, with the rest looked up from reference TRBV5-6 and TRBJ1-3, is DAGVTQSPTHLIKTRGQQVTLRCSPKSGHDTVSWYQQALGQGPQFIFQYYEEEERQRGNFPDRFSGHQFPNYSSELNVNALLLGDSALYLCASSLTGGPGNTIYFGEGSWLTVV.

The chain carries TRBV30 and TRBJ2-1; D might be TRBD1 (5 bases). This CDR3 has 11 residues. V shed 5 bases and J shed 8 bases, with 10 bases lying between them. Germline V lookup: CDR1 GTSNPN, CDR2 SVGIG (reference sequence). The DNA of the CDR3 is TGTGCCTGGCGACAGAAAGATGAGCAGTTCTTC. Amino acids: CAWRQKDEQFF.

This chain uses TRBV30 with TRBJ2-7; 7 bases agree with TRBD2. The trim removed 6 bases at V and 5 bases at J, leaving 10 bases unmatched. CDR3 length equals 13 residues. Germline V lookup: CDR1 GTSNPN, CDR2 SVGIG (reference sequence). The CDR3 DNA is TGTGCCTGTTCGGGAGGAGGTCACCACGAGCAGTACTTC. As protein: CACSGGGHHEQYF. The whole variable domain, remainder taken from reference TRBV30 and TRBJ2-7, is SQTIHQWPATLVQPVGSPLSLECTVEGTSNPNLYWYRQAAGRGLQLLFYSVGIGQISSEVPQNLSASRPQDRQFILSSKKLLLSDSGFYLCACSGGGHHEQYFGPGTRLTVT.

The chain combines TRBV2 with TRBJ2-5; D may be TRBD2 (5 bases). Per germline, CDR1 SNHLY and CDR2 FYNNEI. The CDR3 extends over 15 amino acids. V lost 8 bases and J 5 bases, leaving 21 bases between the germline ends. The CDR3 is CASPLQGLLPETQYF. The CDR3 region has the DNA TGTGCCAGCCCGCTGCAAGGACTCCTTCCGGAGACCCAGTACTTC.

The V and J genes are TRBV5-1 and TRBJ2-2; TRBD2 agrees at 7 bases. Germline CDR1 is SGHRS and CDR2 is YFSETQ. V dropped 7 bases and J dropped 4; count of bases not matched to a gene: 7. There are 14 residues in the CDR3. The DNA for the CDR3 is TGCGCCAGCGGGGGGAGGGCCGGCACCGGGGAGCTGTTTTTT. It yields the protein CASGGRAGTGELFF.

J is TRBJ2-7 and V is TRBV27, with D possibly matching TRBD1 (6 bases). Deletions cut 6 bases from V and 6 bases from J, with 15 bases between. Germline loops: CDR1 MNHEY, CDR2 SMNVEV (reference sequence). This CDR3 has 13 residues. The CDR3 bases are TGTGCCAGCAGCCGCCTGGGGGCGGGCGAGCAGTACTTC. The encoded protein is CASSRLGAGEQYF.

The chain is built from TRBV5-1 and TRBJ2-5; 8 nucleotides agree with TRBD2. This CDR3 is built from 16 residues. V trimming: 2 bases; J trimming: 0 bases; junction bases outside the gene matches: 6. CDR1 is SGHRS and CDR2 is YFSETQ in the germline V gene. CDR3: CASSLDPGLDQETQYF. The CDR3 region has the DNA TGCGCCAGCAGCTTAGATCCGGGACTAGACCAAGAGACCCAGTACTTC.

The V gene is TRBV6-1, the J gene TRBJ2-3; D ambiguous. The CDR3 has 14 amino acids. Germline V gene sequence: CDR1 MNHNS, CDR2 SASEGT. Trimming stripped 9 bases from V and 3 bases from J, with 16 bases between. The CDR3 reads CASESGWGTDTQYF. CDR3 in DNA: TGTGCCAGTGAATCGGGTTGGGGAACAGATACGCAGTATTTT.

The rearrangement joins TRBV5-1 to TRBJ2-7; D unresolved. Germline V lookup: CDR1 SGHRS, CDR2 YFSETQ. Trimming took off 4 bases at V and 0 bases at J, with 5 bases between the two ends. This CDR3 region has 12 residues. The CDR3: CASSPLSYEQYF. CDR3 sequence (DNA): TGCGCCAGCAGCCCCCTCTCCTACGAGCAGTACTTC.

The V call is TRBV5-1, the J call TRBJ1-2, with a possible D match to TRBD1 (6 bases). V was trimmed by 0 bases and J by 4 bases, leaving 7 bases between them. CDR1 and CDR2 from the germline V gene are SGHRS and YFSETQ. The CDR3 runs 13 residues. The CDR3 nucleotides read TGCGCCAGCAGCTTGGGGGGGGCCTATGGCTACACCTTC. Protein sequence: CASSLGGAYGYTF.

The V and J genes are TRBV2 and TRBJ2-5; the match to TRBD2 covers 7 bases. The trim removed 5 bases at V and 0 bases at J, leaving 9 bases unmatched. Germline V gene sequence: CDR1 SNHLY, CDR2 FYNNEI. The CDR3 is made up of 16 amino acids. CDR3 sequence reads: CASSLTRTRNQETQYF. The CDR3 coding sequence is TGTGCCAGCAGTCTGACCCGGACTAGGAACCAAGAGACCCAGTACTTC.

The chain has TRBV5-1 and TRBJ2-3; D gene ambiguous. This CDR3 region has 18 residues. The V gene lost 3 bases and the J gene lost 5 bases, with 25 bases spanning the gap. Germline assignment: CDR1 SGHRS and CDR2 YFSETQ. The CDR3 bases are TGCGCCAGCAGCTCGAGCCTCTTCCCGGAGCCTGAGGAAGATACGCAGTATTTT. It specifies CASSSSLFPEPEEDTQYF.

The chain recombines TRBV13 with TRBJ2-1; 7 nucleotides agree with TRBD2. V lost 4 bases to trimming and J lost 0 bases; unmatched junction nucleotides: 15. CDR1 is PRHDT and CDR2 is FYEKMQ in the germline V gene (reference sequence). This CDR3 contains 19 residues. CDR3 in amino acids: CASSSWGRGPPSSYNEQFF. Written as DNA, the CDR3 is TGTGCCAGCAGCTCCTGGGGGAGGGGCCCTCCTAGCTCCTACAATGAGCAGTTCTTC. The complete variable domain, with remaining parts taken from reference TRBV13 and TRBJ2-1, reads AAGVIQSPRHLIKEKRETATLKCYPIPRHDTVYWYQQGPGQDPQFLISFYEKMQSDKGSIPDRFSAQQFSDYHSELNMSSLELGDSALYFCASSSWGRGPPSSYNEQFFGPGTRLTVL.

The gene calls are TRBV9 and TRBJ2-7; D is ambiguous. Germline CDR1 and CDR2: SGDLS and YYNGEE. The CDR3 runs 14 residues. Trimming pared 0 bases from V and 2 bases from J, leaving 9 bases between. In nucleotides, the CDR3 is TGTGCCAGCAGCGTAGAGGCCGATACCTACGAGCAGTACTTC. Protein sequence: CASSVEADTYEQYF.

CDR3 DNA sequence: TGTGCCAGTAGTATTGTGTCGAATGAAAAACTGTTTTTT. Amino acids: CASSIVSNEKLFF. The V gene is TRBV19, the J gene TRBJ1-4; D is uncertain. The germline V gene encodes CDR1 LNHDA and CDR2 SQIVND (reference sequence). The CDR3 is 13 residues long. Trimming took off 3 bases at V and 5 bases at J, with 7 bases between the two ends.

This clone was seen only once. This chain joins TRBV4-1 and TRBJ1-6; no definite D call. This CDR3 contains 15 residues. The V gene lost 4 bases and the J gene lost 5 bases, with 12 bases spanning the gap. CDR1 and CDR2 (germline): MGHRA, YSYEKL. CDR3 in DNA: TGCGCCAGCAGCCGAAGTGACGAGAATAATTCACCCCTCCACTTT. Its protein product is CASSRSDENNSPLHF.

The chain recombines TRBV4-2 with TRBJ2-4; tentatively, D is TRBD1 or TRBD2 (5 bases each). From germline, CDR1 is LGHNA and CDR2 YNFKEQ. Trimming removed 0 bases at V and 10 bases at J, with 10 bases between. The CDR3 runs to 13 residues. The CDR3 loop reads CASSQDSWGIQYF. The CDR3 DNA is TGTGCCAGCAGCCAAGACAGTTGGGGGATTCAGTACTTC.

The chain couples TRBV9 to TRBJ2-7; 10 nucleotides match TRBD1. Germline CDR1 is SGDLS and CDR2 is YYNGEE. Germline trimming cut 2 bases from V and 5 bases from J; bases unmatched to any gene: 4. CDR3 length: 14 amino acids. CDR3 protein: CASSVWGTGDEQYF. In nucleotides, the CDR3 is TGTGCCAGCAGCGTTTGGGGGACAGGGGACGAGCAGTACTTC.

The chain uses TRBV15 and TRBJ1-2; possible D gene TRBD1, 6 bases. From germline, CDR1 is LNHNV and CDR2 YYDKDF (reference sequence). The CDR3 length is 20 residues. The ends were cut back, 0 bases at V and 1 base at J, with 24 bases in the middle. In nucleotides, the CDR3 is TGTGCCACCAGCAGAGAGAAACGGCCGGGGGCAAGGTACTATAACTATGGCTACACCTTC. Its protein product is CATSREKRPGARYYNYGYTF.

This clone was seen a single time. V gene TRBV5-6 combines with J gene TRBJ2-3, with 16 bases fitting TRBD2. Germline CDR1 is SGHDT and CDR2 is YYEEEE. The CDR3 loop spans 18 amino acids. With V trimmed by 3 bases and J by 3 bases, 7 bases remained unmatched. CDR3 loop: CASSSGLAGGQGTDTQYF. The CDR3, as DNA: TGTGCCAGCAGCTCGGGACTAGCGGGGGGGCAGGGGACAGATACGCAGTATTTT.

The chain employs TRBV19 and TRBJ1-2; 10 positions agree with TRBD1. Germline assignment: CDR1 LNHDA and CDR2 SQIVND (reference sequence). V trimming: 7 bases; J trimming: 6 bases; junction bases outside the gene matches: 11. The CDR3 is made up of 15 amino acids. The CDR3 protein is CASTTPPTGGHGYTF. Written as DNA, the CDR3 is TGTGCCAGTACCACTCCCCCGACAGGGGGCCATGGCTACACCTTC.

The gene calls are TRBV6-1 and TRBJ2-3; a possible D gene is TRBD2 (6 bases). Germline V CDR1 and CDR2: MNHNS, SASEGT. The CDR3 length is 14 residues. The V end was cut by 8 bases, the J end by 3 bases, with 15 bases between. The CDR3 region has the DNA TGTGCCAGCGGGGAGGAGACTTCAACAGATACGCAGTATTTT. It is translated as CASGEETSTDTQYF.

The chain recombines TRBV28 with TRBJ1-2; D call uncertain. Trimming took off 8 bases at V and 4 bases at J, with 11 bases between the two ends. CDR1 and CDR2 from the germline V gene are MDHEN and SYDVKM. This CDR3 region has 12 residues. The CDR3: CASAGASYGYTF. The CDR3 DNA is TGTGCCAGCGCGGGTGCTTCCTATGGCTACACCTTC.

The rearrangement uses TRBV19 and TRBJ1-5, with TRBD1 matching 8 bases. The CDR3 has 15 amino acids. CDR1 and CDR2 from the germline V gene are LNHDA and SQIVND (reference sequence). Trimming removed 5 bases from V and 0 bases from J; junction bases left unmatched: 3. CDR3 bases: TGTGCCAGTAGTTGGACAGGGAATAGCAATCAGCCCCAGCATTTT. Translation: CASSWTGNSNQPQHF.

The chain links TRBV7-9 to TRBJ2-4, with 8 bases matching TRBD2. J gave up 1 base and V 1 base, and 6 bases lay outside the gene matches. The germline CDR1 and CDR2 sequences are SEHNR and FQNEAQ (reference sequence). The CDR3 totals 17 residues. Here the CDR3 DNA reads TGTGCCAGCAGCTTAGGACCCGGGAGGGAGGCCAAAAACATTCAGTACTTC. It codes for CASSLGPGREAKNIQYF.

This chain's CDR3 is CASSPDQNTGELFF. CDR3 DNA sequence: TGCGCCAGCAGCCCGGACCAGAACACCGGGGAGCTGTTTTTT. The J gene is TRBJ2-2, the V gene TRBV4-1; the D is unclear. This CDR3 contains 14 residues. Deletions cut 4 bases from V and 1 base from J, with 7 bases between. CDR1 is MGHRA, CDR2 YSYEKL, per germline.